The 20 T cell receptor beta chains listed next were all sequenced from one sample in a study of identical twins. Each CDR3 protein is one row after TCRdb ran MiXCR on the 5' RACE reads. Of around 570,000 distinct CDR3 sequences in the sample, 9% to 10% were seen once. The data also belong to a second study, concerning yellow fever vaccine responses in identical twins.

The sequencing input was PBMCs. The receptor set was obtained from a woman under 30 in good health.

J is TRBJ1-4 and V is TRBV20-1; 8 bases map to TRBD1. V was clipped by 6 bases and J by 8 bases; unmatched bases: 11. Germline CDR1 and CDR2: DFQATT and SNEGSKA (reference sequence). There are 14 residues in the CDR3. DNA for the CDR3: TGCAGTGCCCCGGACAGGGTGCGGGGGGAAAAACTGTTTTTT. Its protein product is CSAPDRVRGEKLFF.

The chain carries TRBV4-1 and TRBJ2-7; 9 bases line up with TRBD2. Germline assignment: CDR1 MGHRA and CDR2 YSYEKL. This CDR3 comprises 15 residues. V dropped 5 bases and J dropped 4; count of bases not matched to a gene: 9. CDR3 DNA sequence: TGCGCCAGCAGCTATCAGACTAGCGGCACTTACGAGCAGTACTTC. Amino acid sequence: CASSYQTSGTYEQYF.

In its sample, this clonotype was seen a few times. This chain uses TRBV2 with TRBJ1-5; 8 bases fit TRBD1. The V gene end was trimmed by 5 bases and the J gene end by 2 bases; junction bases not matched to a gene: 5. From germline, CDR1 is SNHLY and CDR2 FYNNEI. CDR3 length: 15 residues. CDR3 sequence reads: CASSTSGQGNQPQHF. CDR3 in DNA: TGTGCCAGCAGTACCTCGGGACAGGGCAATCAGCCCCAGCATTTT.

This chain connects TRBV18 to TRBJ2-7; D is unclear. The ends were cut back, 3 bases at V and 6 bases at J, with 9 bases in the middle. The length of the CDR3 is 12 residues. Germline loops: CDR1 KGHSH, CDR2 LQKENI. CDR3 coding DNA: TGTGCCAGCTCACCCACCCAATCCGAGCAGTACTTC. It translates to CASSPTQSEQYF.

This clonotype appeared a few times. The gene calls are TRBV4-2 and TRBJ2-1; 8 bases map to TRBD1. CDR3 length equals 13 residues. Germline CDR1 LGHNA, CDR2 YNFKEQ. V shed 0 bases and J 12 bases; nucleotides not matched to a gene: 4. Here the CDR3 reads CASSQETGVRQFF. In DNA form, the CDR3 reads TGTGCCAGCAGCCAAGAGACAGGGGTTCGGCAGTTCTTC.

This sequence joins TRBV2 and TRBJ2-5; TRBD2 matches 7 bases. The CDR3 loop spans 14 amino acids. The V segment lost 6 bases and the J segment 1 base; nucleotides outside the gene matches: 5. CDR1 is SNHLY, CDR2 FYNNEI, per germline. The chain's CDR3 is CASRGGTAQETQYF. CDR3 bases: TGTGCCAGCAGGGGAGGGACCGCCCAAGAGACCCAGTACTTC.

This chain connects TRBV14 to TRBJ2-3; D not certain. This CDR3 has 14 residues. V lost 0 bases and J 6 bases, leaving 10 bases between the germline ends. The V gene's germline CDR1 is SGHDN and CDR2 FVKESK. CDR3 sequence: CASSQEQGLDTQYF. As DNA, the CDR3 is TGTGCCAGCAGCCAAGAGCAAGGTCTGGATACGCAGTATTTT.

This chain uses TRBV7-6 with TRBJ2-5; 14 bases are a match to TRBD2. Germline V CDR1 and CDR2: SGHVS, FNYEAQ. The CDR3 has 17 amino acids. Trimming took 5 bases from V and 1 from J; bases not matched to a gene: 6. The CDR3 nucleotides are TGTGCCAGCAGCCGAGAGGGACTAGCGGGGGCCCAAGAGACCCAGTACTTC. It codes for CASSREGLAGAQETQYF.

This clonotype was counted many times. The V gene is TRBV29-1, the J gene TRBJ2-6; possibly TRBD2 for D (5 bases). This CDR3 is built from 15 residues. Per the germline V gene, CDR1 is SQVTM and CDR2 is ANQGSEA. V was shortened by 2 bases and J by 2 bases, with 10 bases between the two germline ends. The DNA for the CDR3 is TGCAGCGTTGAACCCGGGGATACTGGGGCCAACGTCCTGACTTTC. This gives the protein CSVEPGDTGANVLTF. Variable domain in full (rest from reference TRBV29-1 and TRBJ2-6): SAVISQKPSRDICQRGTSLTIQCQVDSQVTMMFWYRQQPGQSLTLIATANQGSEATYESGFVIDKFPISRPNLTFSTLTVSNMSPEDSSIYLCSVEPGDTGANVLTFGAGSRLTVL.

The J gene is TRBJ2-7, the V gene TRBV6-2 or TRBV6-3; the D is unclear. The CDR3 extends over 14 amino acids. Germline V gives CDR1 MNHEY, CDR2 SVGEGT. The V end was cut by 0 bases, the J end by 3 bases, with 9 bases between. Here the CDR3 reads CASSYSIRHYEQYF. CDR3 bases: TGTGCCAGCAGTTACTCGATCCGGCACTACGAGCAGTACTTC.

V is TRBV7-9 and J is TRBJ2-2, with no clear D. The germline V and J ends were trimmed by 1 base and 8 bases, with 8 bases remaining between them. The CDR3 is 13 amino acids. In germline, CDR1 is SEHNR, CDR2 FQNEAQ (reference sequence). The CDR3 sequence: CASSLEGRGELFF. The CDR3 nucleotides are TGTGCCAGCAGCTTAGAAGGAAGGGGGGAGCTGTTTTTT.

V is TRBV6-5 and J is TRBJ2-1; 7 bases are shared with TRBD1. V lost 0 bases and J lost 4; bases outside the gene matches: 9. The CDR3 has 17 amino acids. Germline values: CDR1 MNHEY, CDR2 SVGAGI. The CDR3 nucleotides are TGTGCCAGCAGTTACTCGATTCTGGGACAGCCGTACAATGAGCAGTTCTTC. It encodes CASSYSILGQPYNEQFF.

This clonotype was observed at least ten times. J is TRBJ1-5 and V is TRBV12-3 or TRBV12-4, with D possibly matching TRBD1 (6 bases). V lost 0 bases and J lost 7, with 16 bases in between. CDR3 size: 16 residues. The DNA of the CDR3 is TGTGCCAGCAGTTTAGCCCTCAGTGCTACAGGGCAGCCCCAGCATTTT. Amino acid sequence: CASSLALSATGQPQHF.

The sample holds many counts of this clonotype. The DNA of the CDR3 is TGTGCCAGCAGCTTGTCTTTATGGGTCACTGAAGCTTTCTTT. Its translation: CASSLSLWVTEAFF. The chain is built from TRBV5-6 and TRBJ1-1; D uncertain. Germline V CDR1 and CDR2: SGHDT, YYEEEE. The CDR3 runs to 14 residues. V lost 1 base to trimming and J lost 4 bases, with 11 bases between them.

The chain joins TRBV28 to TRBJ2-7; TRBD1 is a possible D gene (6 bases). CDR3 length: 16 amino acids. Germline CDR1 reads MDHEN; CDR2 reads SYDVKM. Trimming removed 2 bases at V and 4 bases at J, with 18 bases between. Written as DNA, the CDR3 is TGTGCCAGCAGTTTAGGCGGTGGCAGGGGAAAGTACGAGCAGTACTTC. Translation: CASSLGGGRGKYEQYF.

This clonotype turned up a few times. The rearrangement joins TRBV20-1 to TRBJ2-3, with 8 bases matching TRBD2. This CDR3 region has 15 residues. Germline values: CDR1 DFQATT, CDR2 SNEGSKA (reference sequence). The J segment lost 4 bases and the V segment lost 0 bases, leaving 6 bases of the junction unmatched. CDR3 bases: TGCAGTGCTAGAGATCCGACGGGGGGGCCAGATACGCAGTATTTT. Protein: CSARDPTGGPDTQYF.

This clonotype has more than one count but fewer than ten. This chain uses TRBV29-1 with TRBJ2-4; D remains ambiguous. The V and J ends lost 7 bases and 5 bases respectively, with 12 bases between them. The CDR3 is 12 residues long. The V gene's germline CDR1 is SQVTM and CDR2 ANQGSEA. The CDR3 coding sequence is TGCAGCGCTAAACGGTCCCAAAACATTCAGTACTTC. The encoded protein is CSAKRSQNIQYF.

This clonotype has a count of ten or more. This chain links TRBV6-2 or TRBV6-3 with TRBJ1-5; a possible D gene is TRBD1 (5 bases). Trimming removed 5 bases from V and 5 bases from J, with 7 bases in between. The length of the CDR3 is 12 residues. The germline V gene encodes CDR1 MNHEY and CDR2 SVGEGT. The DNA for the CDR3 is TGTGCCAGCAGTCCGGGGGATCAGCCCCAGCATTTT. Amino acid sequence: CASSPGDQPQHF.

This clonotype was detected many times. The V gene is TRBV10-3, the J gene TRBJ2-5; no clear D gene. Per germline, CDR1 ENHRY and CDR2 SYGVKD. V was clipped by 8 bases and J by 2 bases, with 9 bases between them. This CDR3 has 12 amino acids. The CDR3 loop is CAIGSAQETQYF. For the CDR3, the DNA is TGTGCCATCGGGTCTGCTCAAGAGACCCAGTACTTC.

This clonotype was seen a handful of times. The chain links TRBV4-1 to TRBJ2-3; D is possibly TRBD1 (6 bases). Germline V gene lookup returns CDR1 MGHRA and CDR2 YSYEKL. CDR3 length: 16 residues. V was pared by 1 base and J by 2 bases, with 13 bases between. CDR3 sequence: CASSQVAGANTDTQYF. In nucleotides, the CDR3 is TGCGCCAGCAGCCAAGTGGCAGGGGCGAACACAGATACGCAGTATTTT.